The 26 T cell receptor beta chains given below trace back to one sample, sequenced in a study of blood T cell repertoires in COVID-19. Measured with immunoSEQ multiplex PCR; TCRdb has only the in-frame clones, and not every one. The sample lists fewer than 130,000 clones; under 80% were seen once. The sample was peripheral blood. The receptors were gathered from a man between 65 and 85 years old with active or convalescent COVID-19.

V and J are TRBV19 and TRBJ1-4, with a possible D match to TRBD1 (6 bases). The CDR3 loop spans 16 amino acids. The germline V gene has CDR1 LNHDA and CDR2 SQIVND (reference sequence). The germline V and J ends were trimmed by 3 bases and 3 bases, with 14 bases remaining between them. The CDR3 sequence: CASSMGGRAANEKLFF. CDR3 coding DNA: TGTGCCAGTAGTATGGGGGGGCGCGCGGCTAATGAAAAACTGTTTTTT.

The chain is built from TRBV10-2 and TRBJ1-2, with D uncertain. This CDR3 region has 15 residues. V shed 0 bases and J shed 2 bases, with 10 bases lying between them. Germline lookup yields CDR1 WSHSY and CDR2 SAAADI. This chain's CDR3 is CASSESSESNYGYTF. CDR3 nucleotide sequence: TGCGCCAGCAGTGAGTCAAGCGAATCGAACTATGGCTACACCTTC.

CDR3 in amino acids: CASSWDRDTEAFF. Written as DNA, the CDR3 is TGTGCCAGCAGTTGGGACAGGGACACTGAAGCTTTCTTT. The chain uses TRBV27 and TRBJ1-1, with 9 bases that match TRBD1. CDR3 length equals 13 residues. V was clipped by 4 bases and J by 3 bases; unmatched bases: 0. Germline CDR1 reads MNHEY; CDR2 reads SMNVEV (reference sequence).

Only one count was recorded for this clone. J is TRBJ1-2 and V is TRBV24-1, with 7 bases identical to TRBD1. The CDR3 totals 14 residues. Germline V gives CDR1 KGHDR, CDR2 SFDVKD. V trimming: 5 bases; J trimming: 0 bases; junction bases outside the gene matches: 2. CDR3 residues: CATSATGANYGYTF. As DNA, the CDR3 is TGTGCCACCAGTGCTACAGGGGCTAACTATGGCTACACCTTC.

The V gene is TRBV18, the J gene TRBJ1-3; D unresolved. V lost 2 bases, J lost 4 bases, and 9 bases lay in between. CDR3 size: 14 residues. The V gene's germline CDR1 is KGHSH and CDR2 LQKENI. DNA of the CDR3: TGTGCCAGCTCACCAATGACTGCGGGAAACACCATATATTTT. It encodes CASSPMTAGNTIYF.

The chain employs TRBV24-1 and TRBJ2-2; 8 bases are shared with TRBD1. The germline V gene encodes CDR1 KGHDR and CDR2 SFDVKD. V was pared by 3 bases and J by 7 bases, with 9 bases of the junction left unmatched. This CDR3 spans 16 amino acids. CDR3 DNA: TGTGCCACCAGTGATCCCCGCCAGGGGGCGAACGGGGAGCTGTTTTTT. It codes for CATSDPRQGANGELFF.

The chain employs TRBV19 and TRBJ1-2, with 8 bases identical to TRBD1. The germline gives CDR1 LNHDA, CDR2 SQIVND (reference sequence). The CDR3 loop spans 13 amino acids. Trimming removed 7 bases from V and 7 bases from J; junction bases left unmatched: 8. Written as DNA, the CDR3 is TGTGCCAGTACTCCCGGGACAGGACCTGGCTACACCTTC. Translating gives CASTPGTGPGYTF.

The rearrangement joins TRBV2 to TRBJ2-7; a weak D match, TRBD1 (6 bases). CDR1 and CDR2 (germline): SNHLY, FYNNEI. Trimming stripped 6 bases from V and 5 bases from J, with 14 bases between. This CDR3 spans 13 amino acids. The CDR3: CASSPREGDEQYF. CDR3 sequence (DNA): TGTGCCAGCAGCCCCCGAGAGGGGGACGAGCAGTACTTC.

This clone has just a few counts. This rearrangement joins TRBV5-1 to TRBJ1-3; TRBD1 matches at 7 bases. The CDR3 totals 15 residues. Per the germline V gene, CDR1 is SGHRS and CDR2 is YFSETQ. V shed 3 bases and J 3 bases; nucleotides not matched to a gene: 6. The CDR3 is CASSYSDRVGNTIYF. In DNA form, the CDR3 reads TGCGCCAGCAGCTATTCTGACAGGGTTGGAAACACCATATATTTT.

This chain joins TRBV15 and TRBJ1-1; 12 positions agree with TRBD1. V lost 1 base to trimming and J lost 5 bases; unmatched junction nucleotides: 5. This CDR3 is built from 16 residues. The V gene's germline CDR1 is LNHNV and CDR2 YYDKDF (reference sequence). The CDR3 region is CATSRGGGQGATEAFF. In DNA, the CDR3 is TGTGCCACCAGCAGAGGTGGGGGACAGGGGGCGACTGAAGCTTTCTTT.

CDR3 sequence (DNA): TGTGCCAGTACCTCAGGTAAGGCCCAGCATTTT. It is translated as CASTSGKAQHF. V gene TRBV19 combines with J gene TRBJ1-5; no definite D call. The CDR3 length is 11 residues. V was pared by 7 bases and J by 11 bases, with 12 bases between. The germline CDR1 and CDR2 sequences are LNHDA and SQIVND (reference sequence).

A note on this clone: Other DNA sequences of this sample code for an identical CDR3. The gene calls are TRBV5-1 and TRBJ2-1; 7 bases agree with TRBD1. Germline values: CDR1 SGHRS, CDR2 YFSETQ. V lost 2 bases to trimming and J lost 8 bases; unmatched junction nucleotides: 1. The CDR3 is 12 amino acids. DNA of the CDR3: TGCGCCAGCAGCTTAGGGGGCGATGAGCAGTTCTTC. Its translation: CASSLGGDEQFF. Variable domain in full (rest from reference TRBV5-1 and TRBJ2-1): KAGVTQTPRYLIKTRGQQVTLSCSPISGHRSVSWYQQTPGQGLQFLFEYFSETQRNKGNFPGRFSGRQFSNSRSEMNVSTLELGDSALYLCASSLGGDEQFFGPGTRLTVL.

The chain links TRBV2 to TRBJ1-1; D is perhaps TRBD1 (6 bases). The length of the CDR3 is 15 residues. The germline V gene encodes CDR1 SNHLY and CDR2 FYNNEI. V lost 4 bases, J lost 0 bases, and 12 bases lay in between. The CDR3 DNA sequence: TGTGCCAGCAGTGGACAGGCAGGCTTGAACACTGAAGCTTTCTTT. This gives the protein CASSGQAGLNTEAFF.

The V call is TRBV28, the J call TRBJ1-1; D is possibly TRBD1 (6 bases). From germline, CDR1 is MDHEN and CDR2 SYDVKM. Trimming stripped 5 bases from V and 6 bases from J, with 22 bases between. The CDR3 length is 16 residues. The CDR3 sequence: CASSRGGGKSDAEAFF. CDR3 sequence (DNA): TGTGCCAGCAGTAGAGGGGGGGGTAAATCTGACGCTGAAGCTTTCTTT.

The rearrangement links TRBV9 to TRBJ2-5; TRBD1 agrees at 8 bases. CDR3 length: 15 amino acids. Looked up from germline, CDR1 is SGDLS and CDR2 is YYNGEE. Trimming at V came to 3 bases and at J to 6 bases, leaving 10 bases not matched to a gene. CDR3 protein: CASSAFQGAGQTQYF. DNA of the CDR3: TGTGCCAGCAGCGCTTTCCAGGGGGCCGGGCAGACCCAGTACTTC. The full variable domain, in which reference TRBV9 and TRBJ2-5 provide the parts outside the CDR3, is DSGVTQTPKHLITATGQRVTLRCSPRSGDLSVYWYQQSLDQGLQFLIQYYNGEERAKGNILERFSAQQFPDLHSELNLSSLELGDSALYFCASSAFQGAGQTQYFGPGTRLLVL.

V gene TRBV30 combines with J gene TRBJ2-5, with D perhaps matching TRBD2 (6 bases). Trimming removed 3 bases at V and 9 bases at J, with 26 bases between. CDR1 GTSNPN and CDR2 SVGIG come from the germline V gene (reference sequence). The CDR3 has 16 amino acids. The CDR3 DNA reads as TGTGCCTGGAGCGGGAGAAGGGGAGTTCGAGGTTCTTCCCAGTACTTC. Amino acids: CAWSGRRGVRGSSQYF.

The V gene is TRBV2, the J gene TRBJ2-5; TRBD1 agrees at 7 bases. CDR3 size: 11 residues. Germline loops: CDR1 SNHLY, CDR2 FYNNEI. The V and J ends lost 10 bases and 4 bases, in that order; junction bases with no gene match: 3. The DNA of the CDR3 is TGTGCCACCACAGGGGTAGAGACCCAGTACTTC. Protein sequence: CATTGVETQYF.

The DNA for the CDR3 is TGTGCCAGCGAGGGACAGTCCTATGGCTACACCTTC. Translated: CASEGQSYGYTF. This sequence joins TRBV7-9 and TRBJ1-2; 7 nucleotides line up with TRBD1. V gave up 8 bases and J gave up 4 bases; unmatched junction bases: 4. This CDR3 comprises 12 residues. Germline CDR1 reads SEHNR; CDR2 reads FQNEAQ (reference sequence).

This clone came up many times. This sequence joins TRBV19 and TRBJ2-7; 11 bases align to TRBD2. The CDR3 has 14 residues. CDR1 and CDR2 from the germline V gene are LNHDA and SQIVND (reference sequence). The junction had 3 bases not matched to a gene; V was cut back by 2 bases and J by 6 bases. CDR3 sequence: CASSITSGSPEQYF. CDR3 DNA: TGTGCCAGTAGTATAACTAGCGGGAGCCCCGAGCAGTACTTC.

In DNA form, the CDR3 reads TGTGCCAGCGGCGCGGTGAACTATGGCTACACCTTC. Protein: CASGAVNYGYTF. V usage is TRBV28 and J usage is TRBJ1-2; no reliable D call. V was shortened by 8 bases and J by 2 bases, with 9 bases between the two germline ends. Germline lookup yields CDR1 MDHEN and CDR2 SYDVKM. This CDR3 is built from 12 residues.

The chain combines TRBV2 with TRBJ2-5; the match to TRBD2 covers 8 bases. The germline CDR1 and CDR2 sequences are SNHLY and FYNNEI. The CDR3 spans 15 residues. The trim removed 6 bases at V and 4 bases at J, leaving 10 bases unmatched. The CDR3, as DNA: TGTGCCAGCAGGCTAGCGGGTACTACCACAGAGACCCAGTACTTC. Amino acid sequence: CASRLAGTTTETQYF.

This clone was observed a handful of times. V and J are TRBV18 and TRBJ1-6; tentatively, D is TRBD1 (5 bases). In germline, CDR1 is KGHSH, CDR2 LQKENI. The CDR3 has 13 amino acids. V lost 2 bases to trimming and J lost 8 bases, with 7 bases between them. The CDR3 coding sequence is TGTGCCAGCTCACCAGCGACAGATTCACCCCTCCACTTT. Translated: CASSPATDSPLHF.

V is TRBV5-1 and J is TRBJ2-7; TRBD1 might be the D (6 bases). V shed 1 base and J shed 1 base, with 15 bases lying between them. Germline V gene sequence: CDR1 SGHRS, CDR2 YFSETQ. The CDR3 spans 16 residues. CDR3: CASSLLWDTGSYEQYF. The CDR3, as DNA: TGCGCCAGCAGCTTGCTATGGGACACGGGGTCCTACGAGCAGTACTTC.

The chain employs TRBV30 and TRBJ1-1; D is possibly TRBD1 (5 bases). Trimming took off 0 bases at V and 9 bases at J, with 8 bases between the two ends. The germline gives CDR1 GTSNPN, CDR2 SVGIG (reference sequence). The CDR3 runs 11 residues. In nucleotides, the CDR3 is TGTGCCTGGAGTGTAGACAGTCAAGCTTTCTTT. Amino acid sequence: CAWSVDSQAFF.

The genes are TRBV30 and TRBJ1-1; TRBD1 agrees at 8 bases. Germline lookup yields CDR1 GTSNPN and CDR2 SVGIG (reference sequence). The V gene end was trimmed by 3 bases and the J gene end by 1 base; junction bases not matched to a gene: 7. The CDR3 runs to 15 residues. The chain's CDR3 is CAWRPWDRRNTEAFF. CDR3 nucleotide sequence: TGTGCCTGGAGACCTTGGGACAGGAGGAACACTGAAGCTTTCTTT.

CDR3 protein: CASSGASYSGNTIYF. As DNA, the CDR3 is TGTGCCAGCAGCGGGGCCTCTTACTCTGGAAACACCATATATTTT. The chain recombines TRBV9 with TRBJ1-3; D unresolved. V lost 3 bases to trimming and J lost 0 bases, with 10 bases between them. CDR1 SGDLS and CDR2 YYNGEE come from the germline V gene. CDR3 length equals 15 residues.